The following is a T cell receptor beta chain sequence with its context. Profiling relied on immunoSEQ multiplex PCR, and the TCRdb table lists in-frame clones only, not all of them. The table includes about 62,000 clones, around 84% detected once. These data are taken from a study of OX40 agonist ivuxolimab in advanced cancers. Specimen: CD4+ or CD8+ T cells sorted from blood, collected in a trial of the OX40 agonist ivuxolimab. This receptor was identified in an adult with an advanced solid tumor such as melanoma, head and neck, liver or kidney cancer.

The CDR3 DNA reads TGTGCCAGCAGCCGTGACAGTCTGAATGTAGCTTTCTTT. Protein: CASSRDSLNVAFF. The chain has TRBV6-6 and TRBJ1-1, with D possibly being TRBD1 (5 bases). The CDR3 totals 13 residues. V was trimmed by 6 bases and J by 10 bases, leaving 18 bases between them. Per the germline V gene, CDR1 is MNHNY and CDR2 is SVGAGI (reference sequence).